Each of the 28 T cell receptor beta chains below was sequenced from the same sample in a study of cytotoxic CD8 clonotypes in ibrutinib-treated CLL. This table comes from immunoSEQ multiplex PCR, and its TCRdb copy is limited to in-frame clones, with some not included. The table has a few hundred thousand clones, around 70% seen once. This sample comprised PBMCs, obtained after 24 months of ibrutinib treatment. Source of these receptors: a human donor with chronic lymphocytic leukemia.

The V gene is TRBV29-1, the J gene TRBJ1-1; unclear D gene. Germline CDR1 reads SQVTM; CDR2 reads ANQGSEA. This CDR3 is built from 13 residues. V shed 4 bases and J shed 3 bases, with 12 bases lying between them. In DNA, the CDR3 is TGCAGCGTTGCACAGAGGCAGGACACTGAAGCTTTCTTT. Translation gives CSVAQRQDTEAFF.

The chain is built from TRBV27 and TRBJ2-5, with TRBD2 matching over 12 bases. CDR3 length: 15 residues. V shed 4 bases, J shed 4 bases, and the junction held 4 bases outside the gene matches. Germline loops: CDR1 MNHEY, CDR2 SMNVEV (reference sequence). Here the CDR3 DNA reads TGTGCCAGCAGTTCGACGGGACTAGCGGGAGAGACCCAGTACTTC. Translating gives CASSSTGLAGETQYF.

CDR3 bases: TGCGCCAGCAGCCAAGATTGGTACAGCTCCTACGAGCAGTACTTC. Its translation is CASSQDWYSSYEQYF. The rearrangement uses TRBV4-1 and TRBJ2-7; D is unresolved. The CDR3 contains 15 residues. V lost 0 bases and J lost 0, with 9 bases in between. The V gene's germline CDR1 is MGHRA and CDR2 YSYEKL.

Written as DNA, the CDR3 is TGTGCCAGCAGCAAATCCAGTACAGCATACACTGAAGCTTTCTTT. Translation: CASSKSSTAYTEAFF. The chain has TRBV21-1 and TRBJ1-1; the table's D call TRBD1 went unverified against the DNA. TRBV21-1 is a pseudogene. The CDR3 runs 15 residues.

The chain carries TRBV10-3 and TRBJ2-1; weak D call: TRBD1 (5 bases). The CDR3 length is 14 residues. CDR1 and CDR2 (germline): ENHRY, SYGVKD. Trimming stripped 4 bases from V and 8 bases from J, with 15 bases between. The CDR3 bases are TGTGCCATCAGTGTTGGACACTCGTCCGATGAGCAGTTCTTC. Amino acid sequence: CAISVGHSSDEQFF.

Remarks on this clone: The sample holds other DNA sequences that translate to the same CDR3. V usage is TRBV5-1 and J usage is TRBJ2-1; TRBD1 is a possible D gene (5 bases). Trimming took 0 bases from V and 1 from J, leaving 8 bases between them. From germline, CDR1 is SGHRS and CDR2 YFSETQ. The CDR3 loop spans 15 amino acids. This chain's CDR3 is CASSLGQSSYNEQFF. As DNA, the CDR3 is TGCGCCAGCAGCTTGGGACAGAGTTCCTACAATGAGCAGTTCTTC.

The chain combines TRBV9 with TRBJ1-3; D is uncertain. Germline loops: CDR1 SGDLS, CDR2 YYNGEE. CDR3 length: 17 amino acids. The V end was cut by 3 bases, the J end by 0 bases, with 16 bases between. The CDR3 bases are TGTGCCAGCAGCGAGCGGGTGTCGAGCGGCTCTGGAAACACCATATATTTT. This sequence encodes CASSERVSSGSGNTIYF.

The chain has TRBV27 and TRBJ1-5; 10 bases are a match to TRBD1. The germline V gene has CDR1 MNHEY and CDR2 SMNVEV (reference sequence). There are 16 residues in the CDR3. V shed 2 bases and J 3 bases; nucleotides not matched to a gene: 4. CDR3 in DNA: TGTGCCAGCAGTTTACACGGGACAGGGGACAATCAGCCCCAGCATTTT. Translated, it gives CASSLHGTGDNQPQHF.

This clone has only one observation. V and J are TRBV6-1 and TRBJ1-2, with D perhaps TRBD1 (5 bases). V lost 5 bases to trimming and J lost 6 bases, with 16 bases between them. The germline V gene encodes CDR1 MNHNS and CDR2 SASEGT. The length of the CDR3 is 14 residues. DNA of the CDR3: TGTGCCAGCAGTTCAGAGGTCTGGGACCATGGCTACACCTTC. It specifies CASSSEVWDHGYTF.

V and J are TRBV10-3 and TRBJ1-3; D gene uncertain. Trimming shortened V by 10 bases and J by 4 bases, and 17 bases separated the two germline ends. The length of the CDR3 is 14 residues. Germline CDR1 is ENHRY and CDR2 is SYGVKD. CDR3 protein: CASLDSKVGNTIYF. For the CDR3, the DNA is TGTGCCAGCTTGGATTCCAAAGTGGGAAACACCATATATTTT.

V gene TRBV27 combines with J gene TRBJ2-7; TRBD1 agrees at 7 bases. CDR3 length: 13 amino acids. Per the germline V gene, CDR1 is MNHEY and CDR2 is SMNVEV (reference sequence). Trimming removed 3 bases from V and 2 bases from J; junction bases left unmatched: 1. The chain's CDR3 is CASSLQGAYEQYF. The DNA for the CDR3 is TGTGCCAGCAGTTTGCAGGGGGCCTACGAGCAGTACTTC.

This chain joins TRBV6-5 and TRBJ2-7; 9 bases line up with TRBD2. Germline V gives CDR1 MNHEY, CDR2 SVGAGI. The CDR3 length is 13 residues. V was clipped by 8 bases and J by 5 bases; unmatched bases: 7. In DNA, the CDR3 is TGTGCCAGCTCGCGTAGCGGGAGCGACGAGCAGTACTTC. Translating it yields CASSRSGSDEQYF.

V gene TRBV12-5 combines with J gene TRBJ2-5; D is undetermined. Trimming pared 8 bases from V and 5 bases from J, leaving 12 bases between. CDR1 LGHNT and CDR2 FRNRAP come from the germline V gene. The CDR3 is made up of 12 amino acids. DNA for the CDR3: TGTGCTAGTCAGAAAGACGGGGAGACCCAGTACTTC. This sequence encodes CASQKDGETQYF.

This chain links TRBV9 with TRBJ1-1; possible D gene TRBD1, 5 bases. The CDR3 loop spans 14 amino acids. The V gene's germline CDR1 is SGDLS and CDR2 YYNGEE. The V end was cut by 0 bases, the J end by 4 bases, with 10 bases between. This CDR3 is CASSVGGDGTEAFF. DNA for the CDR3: TGTGCCAGCAGCGTAGGGGGGGACGGCACTGAAGCTTTCTTT.

This CDR3 reads CASSQEFGGPTYEQFF. As DNA, the CDR3 is TGTGCCAGCAGCCAAGAGTTCGGCGGACCTACATATGAGCAGTTCTTC. The chain employs TRBV4-2 and TRBJ2-1; D is unclear. V lost 0 bases, J lost 8 bases, and 17 bases lay in between. Germline CDR1 LGHNA, CDR2 YNFKEQ. There are 16 residues in the CDR3.

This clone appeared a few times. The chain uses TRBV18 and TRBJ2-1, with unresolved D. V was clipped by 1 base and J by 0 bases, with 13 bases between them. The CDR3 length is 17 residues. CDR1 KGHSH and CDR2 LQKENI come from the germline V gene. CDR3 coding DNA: TGTGCCAGCTCACCACTGTCAGATTTTAGCTCCTACAATGAGCAGTTCTTC. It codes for CASSPLSDFSSYNEQFF.

CDR3 in DNA: TGTGCCAGCAGCCGAGGACTAGCGGGTATGTATGAGCAGTTCTTC. This translates into CASSRGLAGMYEQFF. The J gene is TRBJ2-1, the V gene TRBV7-2, with 11 bases identical to TRBD2. Germline-derived CDR1 and CDR2 are SGHTA and FQGNSA. The CDR3 spans 15 residues. V shed 5 bases and J 8 bases; nucleotides not matched to a gene: 8.

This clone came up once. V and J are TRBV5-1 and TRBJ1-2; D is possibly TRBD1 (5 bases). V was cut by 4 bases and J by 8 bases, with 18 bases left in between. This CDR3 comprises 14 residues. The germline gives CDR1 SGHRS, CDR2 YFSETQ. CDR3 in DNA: TGCGCCAGCAGCCCAGGACACCTCTTAGGAGGCTACACCTTC. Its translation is CASSPGHLLGGYTF.

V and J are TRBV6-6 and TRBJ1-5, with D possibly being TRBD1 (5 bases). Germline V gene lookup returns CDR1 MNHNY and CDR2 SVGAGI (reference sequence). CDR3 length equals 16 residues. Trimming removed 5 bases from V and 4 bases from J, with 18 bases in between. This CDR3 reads CASSPPLQGYNQPQHF. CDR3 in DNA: TGTGCCAGCAGTCCACCATTGCAGGGATATAATCAGCCCCAGCATTTT.

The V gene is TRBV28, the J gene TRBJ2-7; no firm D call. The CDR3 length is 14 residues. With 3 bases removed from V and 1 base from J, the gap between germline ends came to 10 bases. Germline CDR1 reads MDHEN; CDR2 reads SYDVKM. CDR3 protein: CASSLSLYSYEQYF. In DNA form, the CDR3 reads TGTGCCAGCAGTTTGAGTCTTTATTCCTACGAGCAGTACTTC.

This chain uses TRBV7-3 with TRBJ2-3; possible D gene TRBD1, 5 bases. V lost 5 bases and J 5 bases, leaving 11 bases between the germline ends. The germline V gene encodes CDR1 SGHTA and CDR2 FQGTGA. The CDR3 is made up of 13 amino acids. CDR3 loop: CASSPTGQDTQYF. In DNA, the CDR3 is TGTGCCAGCAGCCCCACCGGACAAGATACGCAGTATTTT. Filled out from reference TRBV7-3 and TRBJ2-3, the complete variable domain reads GAGVSQTPSNKVTEKGKYVELRCDPISGHTALYWYRQSLGQGPEFLIYFQGTGAADDSGLPNDRFFAVRPEGSVSTLKIQRTERGDSAVYLCASSPTGQDTQYFGPGTRLTVL.

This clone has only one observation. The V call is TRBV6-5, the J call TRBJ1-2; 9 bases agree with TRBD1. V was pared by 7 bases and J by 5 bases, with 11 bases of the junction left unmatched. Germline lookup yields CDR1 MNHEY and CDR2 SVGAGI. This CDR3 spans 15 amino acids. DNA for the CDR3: TGTGCCAGCATCTCCCCGGGACAGGGAGTATATGGCTACACCTTC. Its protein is CASISPGQGVYGYTF.

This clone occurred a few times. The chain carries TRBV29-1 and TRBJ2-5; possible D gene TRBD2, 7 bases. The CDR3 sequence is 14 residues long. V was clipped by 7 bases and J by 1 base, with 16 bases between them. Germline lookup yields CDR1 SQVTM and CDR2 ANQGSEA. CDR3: CSAWRGGIQETQYF. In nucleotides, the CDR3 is TGCAGCGCCTGGAGGGGGGGGATCCAAGAGACCCAGTACTTC.

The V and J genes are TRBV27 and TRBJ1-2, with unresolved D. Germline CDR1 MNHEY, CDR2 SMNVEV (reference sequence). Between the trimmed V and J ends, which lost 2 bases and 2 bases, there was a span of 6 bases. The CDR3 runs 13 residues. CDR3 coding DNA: TGTGCCAGCAGTTTAGCGGGGAACTATGGCTACACCTTC. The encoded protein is CASSLAGNYGYTF.

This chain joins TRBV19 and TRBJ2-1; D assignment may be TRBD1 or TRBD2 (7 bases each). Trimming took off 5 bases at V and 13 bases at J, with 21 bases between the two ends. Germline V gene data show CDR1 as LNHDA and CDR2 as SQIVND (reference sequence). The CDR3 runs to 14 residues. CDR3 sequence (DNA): TGTGCCAGTAGTCAATGGGAGGGGGCGAAGGAACAGTTCTTC. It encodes CASSQWEGAKEQFF.

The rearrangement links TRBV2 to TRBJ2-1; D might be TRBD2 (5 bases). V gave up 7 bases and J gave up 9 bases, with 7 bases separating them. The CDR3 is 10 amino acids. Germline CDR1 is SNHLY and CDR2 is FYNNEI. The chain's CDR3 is CASKGGEQFF. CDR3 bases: TGTGCCAGCAAAGGAGGTGAGCAGTTCTTC.

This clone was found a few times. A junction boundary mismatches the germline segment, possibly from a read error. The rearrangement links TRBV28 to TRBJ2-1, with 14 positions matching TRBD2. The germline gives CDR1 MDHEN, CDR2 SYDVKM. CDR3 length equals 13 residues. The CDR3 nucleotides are TGTGCCAGCAGTTGGGGACTAGCGGGAGCCTTGATCTTC. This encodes CASSWGLAGALIF.

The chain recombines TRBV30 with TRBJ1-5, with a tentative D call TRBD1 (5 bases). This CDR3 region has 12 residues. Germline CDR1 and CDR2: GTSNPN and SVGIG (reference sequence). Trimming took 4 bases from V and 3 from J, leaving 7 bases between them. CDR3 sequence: CAWNRNNQPQHF. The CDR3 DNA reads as TGTGCCTGGAACAGGAACAATCAGCCCCAGCATTTT.